A selection of T cell receptor beta chains follows, all from one sample in a study of blood T cell repertoires in COVID-19. Some clones are missing from TCRdb's copy, which holds only in-frame ones; the method was immunoSEQ multiplex PCR. In the table there are roughly 240,000 clones, around 83% of which are singletons. The sequenced sample consisted of peripheral blood. Receptors were obtained from a man aged 18 to 29 with active or convalescent COVID-19. Both conserved end residues are trimmed from each CDR3.

j_call,v_call,cdr3_aa
TRBJ1-2,TRBV7-2,ASSLSGSEYGYT
TRBJ1-6,TRBV6-1,ASSASRYNSYNSPLH
TRBJ1-5,TRBV19,ASSIDLSGNQH
TRBJ1-4,TRBV4-3,ASSPDSVAVKLF
TRBJ2-1,TRBV19,ASSRGSVTEQF
TRBJ2-7,TRBV5-5,ASSSQSGTYEQY
TRBJ2-3,TRBV5-4,ASSLQRGRTDTQY
TRBJ2-5,TRBV5-4,ASSLASLAQETQY
TRBJ1-6,TRBV10-3,AISGTADDSPLH
TRBJ1-5,TRBV7-2,ASSGRGGNQPQH
TRBJ2-1,TRBV24-1,ATSDLPAGAQF
TRBJ1-5,TRBV4-1,ASSQAVIRGRGGQPQH
TRBJ2-2,TRBV5-4,ASSLDTRIGGELF
TRBJ2-1,TRBV2,ASSVDKPEQF
TRBJ2-1,TRBV11-2,ASSVGTASYNEQF
TRBJ1-4,TRBV19,ASSIILPTVTNEKLF
TRBJ2-7,TRBV7-9,ASSLGDGGRGSEQY
TRBJ1-1,TRBV27,ASSLSSGTVNTEAF
TRBJ1-2,TRBV9,ASSGVGRGEGGYT
TRBJ1-6,TRBV5-6,ASSPGGSGDNSPLH
TRBJ1-6,TRBV27,ASSTRQGGISPLH
TRBJ1-3,TRBV5-1,ASSLDSSGNTIY
TRBJ1-2,TRBV19,ASSATTGVGGYT
TRBJ1-4,TRBV7-9,ASSSTGFGGALNEKLF
TRBJ2-1,TRBV2,ASTVLAGASEQF
TRBJ1-1,TRBV11-3,ASSLSWQHSKAF
TRBJ2-5,TRBV7-9,ASSLARERGTQY
TRBJ1-5,TRBV28,ASSSVGRGPDQPQH
TRBJ2-7,TRBV7-7,ASSPGSGHSYEQY
TRBJ1-2,TRBV5-5,ASSLGPGLDYT
TRBJ2-1,TRBV19,ASSRDRGNGLYNEQF
TRBJ2-2,TRBV6-4,ASSDGRDTGELF
TRBJ2-7,TRBV11-2,ASSFGGAAGAYEQY
TRBJ2-1,TRBV29-1,SVEAWSGRGSSYNEQF
TRBJ2-2,TRBV5-1,ASSLQQGGTGELF
TRBJ1-2,TRBV2,ASSEYRGPQRYGYT
TRBJ1-2,TRBV28,ASTPGGGQSYGYT
TRBJ1-2,TRBV29-1,SARPEGGYGYT
TRBJ1-2,TRBV2,ASSGQGLNYGYT
TRBJ1-6,TRBV15,ATSRDRGSPLH
TRBJ2-3,TRBV10-2,ASTSPQTMDTQY
TRBJ2-3,TRBV2,ASSEWGGATTDTQY
TRBJ2-7,TRBV4-1,ASSQGAYNYEQY
TRBJ2-3,TRBV3-1/TRBV3-2,ASRAGEHTDTQY
TRBJ1-6,TRBV4-1,ASSLGQGWNSPLH
TRBJ2-7,TRBV11-2,ASSLDWGVGNEQY